The 30 T cell receptor beta chains below all came from one sample that was sequenced in a study of T cells in Graves' hyperthyroidism and ophthalmopathy. The TCR beta CDR3 regions underwent amplification using RNA transcripts as the source. HTBI primers were employed in a first-round RT-PCR of the TCR CDR3. A single record per CDR3 protein comes from TCRdb applying MiXCR to the multiplex PCR reads. Of a few hundred thousand distinct CDR3 sequences in the sample, around 16% were seen once. Sequencing was done on a sample of blood. The source of these receptors is a woman aged 18-35 years with Graves' hyperthyroidism.

A remark on this clonotype: A read error may be the cause here, since a much bigger clone is one base away. The chain is built from TRBV7-3 and TRBJ2-5; either TRBD1 or TRBD2 may supply D (7 bases each). Germline V lookup: CDR1 SGHTA, CDR2 FQGTGA. This CDR3 is 15 amino acids long. In nucleotides, the CDR3 is TGTGTCAGCAGCTTAACTCCAGGGGGGGAAGAGACCCAGTACTTC. It specifies CVSSLTPGGEETQYF.

The V gene is TRBV20-1, the J gene TRBJ2-1; D remains unclear. This CDR3 has 17 residues. V lost 0 bases and J lost 0, with 15 bases in between. Germline V gives CDR1 DFQATT, CDR2 SNEGSKA (reference sequence). For the CDR3, the DNA is TGCAGTGCTAGAGATCCATGGCGCGGAAGCTCCTACAATGAGCAGTTCTTC. Its protein is CSARDPWRGSSYNEQFF.

In its sample, this clonotype was seen a few times. V and J are TRBV7-2 and TRBJ2-7; D is tentatively TRBD1 or TRBD2 (5 bases each). Per germline, CDR1 SGHTA and CDR2 FQGNSA. The CDR3 length is 15 residues. The V and J ends lost 5 bases and 0 bases respectively, with 14 bases between them. CDR3 region: CASSVEWGSSYEQYF. In DNA, the CDR3 is TGTGCCAGCAGCGTCGAGTGGGGGAGCTCCTACGAGCAGTACTTC. Complete variable domain (other parts from reference TRBV7-2 and TRBJ2-7): GAGVSQSPSNKVTEKGKDVELRCDPISGHTALYWYRQSLGQGLEFLIYFQGNSAPDKSGLPSDRFSAERTGGSVSTLTIQRTQQEDSAVYLCASSVEWGSSYEQYFGPGTRLTVT.

The sample holds a few counts of this clonotype. This rearrangement joins TRBV27 to TRBJ1-5; 8 bases map to TRBD1. J gave up 2 bases and V 6 bases, and 3 bases lay outside the gene matches. The CDR3 covers 14 residues. Germline CDR1 MNHEY, CDR2 SMNVEV (reference sequence). This chain's CDR3 is CASRMTGGNQPQHF. CDR3 coding DNA: TGTGCCAGCAGGATGACAGGGGGCAATCAGCCCCAGCATTTT.

This clonotype was observed at least ten times. The chain has TRBV7-2 and TRBJ2-7; 8 bases match TRBD1. Germline V CDR1 and CDR2: SGHTA, FQGNSA. V was pared by 2 bases and J by 2 bases, with 8 bases of the junction left unmatched. The CDR3 contains 16 residues. CDR3 sequence reads: CASSLRMQGAPYEQYF. The CDR3, as DNA: TGTGCCAGCAGCTTACGTATGCAGGGGGCGCCCTACGAGCAGTACTTC. Using reference TRBV7-2 and TRBJ2-7 for the parts outside the CDR3, the full variable domain is GAGVSQSPSNKVTEKGKDVELRCDPISGHTALYWYRQSLGQGLEFLIYFQGNSAPDKSGLPSDRFSAERTGGSVSTLTIQRTQQEDSAVYLCASSLRMQGAPYEQYFGPGTRLTVT.

The V call is TRBV3-1, the J call TRBJ1-4, with 8 bases lining up with TRBD1. J lost 8 bases, V lost 2 bases, and 4 bases had no gene match. In germline, CDR1 is LGHDT, CDR2 YNNKEL (reference sequence). The CDR3 is 14 residues long. This chain's CDR3 is CASSQRTGLEKLFF. The CDR3 bases are TGTGCCAGCAGCCAACGGACAGGGTTAGAAAAACTGTTTTTT.

This clonotype was observed at least ten times. V usage is TRBV20-1 and J usage is TRBJ2-3; D ambiguous. The germline V and J ends were trimmed by 2 bases and 4 bases, with 22 bases remaining between them. CDR1 and CDR2 (germline): DFQATT, SNEGSKA (reference sequence). CDR3 length: 17 residues. DNA of the CDR3: TGCAGTGCTAGAAAATCAAAGGCAGGTTCTCTGGCAGATACGCAGTATTTT. Its protein product is CSARKSKAGSLADTQYF.

Many counts were recorded for this clonotype. The V and J genes are TRBV6-1 and TRBJ1-1; D may be TRBD1 (6 bases). Per the germline V gene, CDR1 is MNHNS and CDR2 is SASEGT. Trimming cost V 2 bases and J 3 bases, with 13 bases left between them. The CDR3 is 15 amino acids. This chain's CDR3 is CASSETTYRDTEAFF. For the CDR3, the DNA is TGTGCCAGCAGTGAAACCACTTACAGGGACACTGAAGCTTTCTTT.

At least ten counts were recorded for this clonotype. The chain joins TRBV6-2 or TRBV6-3 to TRBJ1-1; no definite D call. The germline gives CDR1 MNHEY, CDR2 SVGEGT. CDR3 length equals 12 residues. V dropped 4 bases and J dropped 8 bases, with 11 bases sitting between them. The CDR3 sequence is CASSLAEGEAFF. In nucleotides, the CDR3 is TGTGCCAGCAGTTTGGCTGAAGGCGAAGCTTTCTTT.

The V and J genes are TRBV12-3 or TRBV12-4 and TRBJ2-1, with D uncertain. This CDR3 contains 14 residues. V was clipped by 2 bases and J by 8 bases, with 13 bases between them. In DNA, the CDR3 is TGTGCCAGCAGTTTAAGGTCAATGAGCGATGAGCAGTTCTTC. Protein sequence: CASSLRSMSDEQFF.

This clonotype has ten or more counts. The gene calls are TRBV28 and TRBJ1-5; D might be TRBD1 (6 bases). V was cut by 9 bases and J by 0 bases, with 18 bases left in between. The CDR3 has 16 residues. The germline gives CDR1 MDHEN, CDR2 SYDVKM. The CDR3 DNA reads as TGTGCCAGTGAATCAACAGGGAGCACTAGCAATCAGCCCCAGCATTTT. It yields the protein CASESTGSTSNQPQHF.

The chain has TRBV9 and TRBJ2-3; no firm D call. V was trimmed by 2 bases and J by 2 bases, leaving 9 bases between them. CDR3 length: 14 residues. Germline loops: CDR1 SGDLS, CDR2 YYNGEE. As DNA, the CDR3 is TGTGCCAGCAGCGTGCTACCCCTCACAGATACGCAGTATTTT. Translation gives CASSVLPLTDTQYF.

This clonotype was seen repeatedly, ten times or more. The gene calls are TRBV20-1 and TRBJ2-7; D ambiguous. This CDR3 contains 15 residues. V was shortened by 0 bases and J by 3 bases, with 15 bases between the two germline ends. Germline V lookup: CDR1 DFQATT, CDR2 SNEGSKA (reference sequence). CDR3 region: CSARDPASSNYEQYF. The CDR3 DNA reads as TGCAGTGCTAGAGATCCGGCCAGCTCTAACTACGAGCAGTACTTC.

This clonotype was recorded at least ten times. This rearrangement joins TRBV2 to TRBJ1-5; 7 bases map to TRBD1. Unmatched junction bases numbered 7, after V lost 4 bases and J lost 4 bases. Germline CDR1 SNHLY, CDR2 FYNNEI. The CDR3 covers 15 residues. The CDR3: CASSAEGATNQPQHF. DNA for the CDR3: TGTGCCAGCAGTGCTGAGGGGGCCACTAATCAGCCCCAGCATTTT. Based on the CDR3 plus reference TRBV2 and TRBJ1-5, the full variable domain is EPEVTQTPSHQVTQMGQEVILRCVPISNHLYFYWYRQILGQKVEFLVSFYNNEISEKSEIFDDQFSVERPDGSNFTLKIRSTKLEDSAMYFCASSAEGATNQPQHFGDGTRLSIL.

At least ten counts were recorded for this clonotype. The chain is built from TRBV12-3 or TRBV12-4 and TRBJ1-1, with no clear D. This CDR3 has 13 amino acids. With 7 bases removed from V and 6 bases from J, the gap between germline ends came to 15 bases. CDR3 in amino acids: CASTGSRVAEAFF. The CDR3 DNA sequence: TGTGCCAGCACAGGCAGTAGGGTCGCTGAAGCTTTCTTT.

This clonotype was picked up a small number of times. This chain connects TRBV5-4 to TRBJ2-7, with 14 bases that match TRBD2. Germline V gene sequence: CDR1 SGHNT, CDR2 YYREEE (reference sequence). With V trimmed by 4 bases and J by 6 bases, 6 bases remained unmatched. The CDR3 totals 15 residues. CDR3 in DNA: TGTGCCAGCAGCGTCGGGACTAGCGGGAGTATCGAGCAGTACTTC. Its protein product is CASSVGTSGSIEQYF.

This clonotype was recorded many times. The chain uses TRBV7-6 and TRBJ1-5, with TRBD1 as a possible D gene (5 bases). Germline lookup yields CDR1 SGHVS and CDR2 FNYEAQ. V dropped 1 base and J dropped 4 bases, with 14 bases sitting between them. This CDR3 comprises 16 residues. The CDR3 DNA follows: TGTGCCAGCAGCTTAGACGCGGGGGTTGGGAATCAGCCCCAGCATTTT. Protein product: CASSLDAGVGNQPQHF.

This clonotype occurred many times. The chain recombines TRBV28 with TRBJ1-1; possible D gene TRBD1, 6 bases. The CDR3 contains 16 residues. CDR1 and CDR2 from the germline V gene are MDHEN and SYDVKM. V lost 7 bases and J 8 bases, leaving 26 bases between the germline ends. This CDR3 reads CASKLGDTGTLREAFF. The CDR3 DNA follows: TGTGCCAGCAAGCTAGGGGATACAGGGACCCTGAGGGAAGCTTTCTTT.

In its sample, this clonotype was seen many times. The rearrangement uses TRBV7-9 and TRBJ2-7; D unclear. V lost 2 bases and J lost 2, with 13 bases in between. Germline V CDR1 and CDR2: SEHNR, FQNEAQ (reference sequence). The CDR3 is 15 residues long. CDR3 in amino acids: CASSLQQPSAYEQYF. CDR3 nucleotides: TGTGCCAGCAGCTTACAACAGCCGTCTGCCTACGAGCAGTACTTC.

This clonotype occurred many times. The chain recombines TRBV20-1 with TRBJ1-4; 8 bases agree with TRBD1. J lost 10 bases, V lost 5 bases, and 18 bases had no gene match. The CDR3 is 16 amino acids. Per the germline V gene, CDR1 is DFQATT and CDR2 is SNEGSKA (reference sequence). The CDR3 sequence: CSASGQGGPQQGKLFF. In DNA form, the CDR3 reads TGCAGTGCTTCCGGACAGGGAGGGCCTCAACAAGGAAAACTGTTTTTT.

This clonotype was recorded many times. The chain employs TRBV18 and TRBJ1-1; D not resolved. Per the germline V gene, CDR1 is KGHSH and CDR2 is LQKENI. Trimming left V 1 base short and J 1 base short, with 13 bases between. The CDR3 length is 16 residues. The CDR3 sequence: CASSPRLSSGNTEAFF. CDR3 bases: TGTGCCAGCTCACCACGCCTTAGCAGCGGGAACACTGAAGCTTTCTTT.

This clonotype was detected many times. The chain recombines TRBV27 with TRBJ1-1, with 10 bases that match TRBD1. Germline lookup yields CDR1 MNHEY and CDR2 SMNVEV (reference sequence). This CDR3 is built from 15 residues. V lost 8 bases, J lost 4 bases, and 10 bases stayed unmatched. CDR3 protein: CASSLSDRGGTEAFF. The CDR3 DNA follows: TGTGCCAGCTCACTCTCGGACAGGGGGGGCACTGAAGCTTTCTTT.

This clonotype has just a few counts. The rearrangement links TRBV20-1 to TRBJ2-5, with 10 nucleotides matching TRBD1. J was trimmed by 5 bases and V by 5 bases; bases with no gene match: 11. CDR1 and CDR2 from the germline V gene are DFQATT and SNEGSKA (reference sequence). This CDR3 region has 15 residues. In DNA form, the CDR3 reads TGCAGTGCTCAACCCCGGGACAGGGGAGGGGAGACCCAGTACTTC. Amino acids: CSAQPRDRGGETQYF.

This clonotype was seen many times. The chain carries TRBV2 and TRBJ2-3; 8 nucleotides match TRBD2. The CDR3 is made up of 18 amino acids. The V gene's germline CDR1 is SNHLY and CDR2 FYNNEI. V lost 6 bases and J lost 6; bases outside the gene matches: 20. CDR3 sequence: CASRARVSSGSEEDTQYF. Written as DNA, the CDR3 is TGTGCCAGCAGAGCAAGGGTTTCCAGCGGGAGCGAGGAGGATACGCAGTATTTT.

This clonotype came up many times. This rearrangement joins TRBV5-1 to TRBJ2-7, with 10 nucleotides matching TRBD1. Germline V gene sequence: CDR1 SGHRS, CDR2 YFSETQ. V shed 2 bases and J 4 bases; nucleotides not matched to a gene: 15. There are 18 residues in the CDR3. In DNA, the CDR3 is TGCGCCAGCAGCTTTCTCTCTTGGACAGGGGGGCAGAGGTACGAGCAGTACTTC. Its translation is CASSFLSWTGGQRYEQYF.

This clonotype was seen at least ten times. This sequence joins TRBV11-2 and TRBJ1-1; perhaps TRBD1 as D (6 bases). CDR1 and CDR2 from the germline V gene are SGHAT and FQNNGV. Trimming removed 8 bases from V and 3 bases from J, with 16 bases in between. This CDR3 region has 14 residues. The chain's CDR3 is CASHNHRAYTEAFF. The CDR3 nucleotides are TGTGCCAGCCACAATCACAGGGCTTACACTGAAGCTTTCTTT.

This clonotype has more than one count but fewer than ten. The chain employs TRBV6-2 or TRBV6-3 and TRBJ1-2, with D maybe TRBD1 (5 bases). Germline V CDR1 and CDR2: MNHEY, SVGEGT. This CDR3 spans 12 amino acids. The V end lost 6 bases, the J end lost 2 bases, and 7 bases lay between the germline ends. The CDR3 sequence: CASREGNYGYTF. As DNA, the CDR3 is TGTGCCAGCAGAGAGGGGAACTATGGCTACACCTTC.

The chain recombines TRBV29-1 with TRBJ1-2, with D perhaps TRBD1 (6 bases). CDR1 SQVTM and CDR2 ANQGSEA come from the germline V gene. The CDR3 consists of 13 residues. V lost 7 bases and J 4 bases, leaving 16 bases between the germline ends. The CDR3, as DNA: TGCAGCGGCGGACGGGTAGGGGGCTATGGCTACACCTTC. This encodes CSGGRVGGYGYTF.

This clonotype appeared many times. The chain links TRBV28 to TRBJ1-1; D is undetermined. The CDR3 runs to 10 residues. CDR1 and CDR2 from the germline V gene are MDHEN and SYDVKM. Trimming cost V 6 bases and J 4 bases, with 3 bases left between them. This CDR3 reads CASSLTEAFF. The CDR3 coding sequence is TGTGCCAGCAGCCTCACTGAAGCTTTCTTT.

The J gene is TRBJ2-2, the V gene TRBV27; 12 bases map to TRBD1. Germline values: CDR1 MNHEY, CDR2 SMNVEV (reference sequence). This CDR3 comprises 15 residues. V gave up 7 bases and J gave up 7 bases; unmatched junction bases: 7. CDR3 protein: CASKGQGAGGGELFF. In nucleotides, the CDR3 is TGTGCCAGCAAGGGACAGGGGGCCGGGGGCGGGGAGCTGTTTTTT.